This is a list of T cell receptor beta chains from one sample in a study of cytomegalovirus exposure and HLA in healthy donors. TCRdb's table, derived via immunoSEQ multiplex PCR, lists solely in-frame clones and lacks some. The table has 150,000 to 200,000 clones, 84% seen once. The sequenced sample was PBMCs. The receptors originated from a girl aged 2 to 9 in good health and CMV-seropositive. Each CDR3 is given with its conserved first and last residue. D genes are given only for firm matches. Not all rows give a size; the values are once, few, many and, for expanded clones, a class.

TRBD2 | TRBJ2-3 | TRBV9 | NA | CASSVEGGGPTDTQYF | TGTGCCAGCAGCGTAGAAGGCGGGGGGCCCACAGATACGCAGTATTTT
NA | TRBJ2-1 | TRBV9 | NA | CASSSSPNLGREQFF | TGTGCCAGCAGCTCCAGTCCCAACCTAGGTCGGGAGCAGTTCTTC
TRBD2 | TRBJ2-7 | TRBV5-1 | NA | CASSLTSSSSYERYF | TGCGCCAGCAGCCTGACTAGCTCTAGCTCCTACGAGCGGTACTTC
TRBD1 | TRBJ1-4 | TRBV25-1 | once | CASSDVTGGLGKLFF | TGTGCCAGCAGTGACGTGACAGGGGGCTTAGGAAAACTGTTTTTT
NA | TRBJ2-1 | TRBV15 | NA | CATSRDIRDWDNEQFF | TGTGCCACCAGCAGAGATATACGGGATTGGGACAATGAGCAGTTCTTC
TRBD1 | TRBJ2-7 | TRBV18 | NA | CASSPSGTDSYEQYF | TGTGCCAGCTCACCGTCCGGGACAGACTCCTACGAGCAGTACTTC
TRBD2 | TRBJ2-2 | TRBV5-1 | once | CASSEGLPTGELFF | TGCGCCAGCAGCGAGGGACTACCCACCGGGGAGCTGTTTTTT
NA | TRBJ1-2 | TRBV6-6 | NA | CASIMGLYGYTF | TGTGCCAGCATAATGGGCTTATATGGCTACACCTTC
TRBD1 | TRBJ2-5 | TRBV28 | NA | CASGLRDRVFETQYF | TGTGCCAGCGGACTCCGGGACAGGGTTTTCGAGACCCAGTACTTC
NA | TRBJ2-1 | TRBV10-1 | NA | CASSGVAKSSYNEQFF | TGCGCCAGCAGTGGTGTAGCGAAGAGCTCCTACAATGAGCAGTTCTTC
NA | TRBJ2-2 | TRBV28 | NA | CASSSPTYQELNTGELFF | TGTGCCAGCAGTTCCCCGACCTACCAGGAACTGAACACCGGGGAGCTGTTTTTT
TRBD2 | TRBJ2-2 | TRBV19 | once | CAKHWGGVLSNTGELFF | TGTGCCAAACACTGGGGGGGGGTTCTGTCAAACACCGGGGAGCTGTTTTTT
NA | TRBJ2-2 | TRBV5-1 | NA | CASRGAFTGELFF | TGCGCCAGCAGGGGCGCGTTCACCGGGGAGCTGTTTTTT
NA | TRBJ1-5 | TRBV19 | NA | CASSIVRAGNQPQHF | TGTGCCAGTAGTATAGTCAGGGCGGGCAATCAGCCCCAGCATTTT
NA | TRBJ1-1 | TRBV6-1 | once | CVSSEIRDTEAFF | TGTGTCAGCAGTGAAATCAGGGACACTGAAGCTTTCTTT
NA | TRBJ1-3 | TRBV6-1 | NA | CASSERGGVITIYF | TGTGCCAGCAGTGAACGTGGAGGGGTTATCACCATATATTTT
NA | TRBJ1-5 | TRBV19 | NA | CASRRVAEYQPQHF | TGTGCCAGTCGGCGGGTCGCAGAATATCAGCCCCAGCATTTT
NA | TRBJ1-2 | TRBV2 | NA | CAREGVFYGYTF | TGTGCTAGAGAAGGGGTGTTCTATGGCTACACCTTC
NA | TRBJ2-3 | TRBV7-9 | NA | CASSLLAGFNTQYF | TGTGCCAGCAGCTTACTAGCCGGGTTTAATACGCAGTATTTT
TRBD1 | TRBJ1-3 | TRBV9 | NA | CASSAGQGEDTIYF | TGTGCCAGCAGCGCCGGACAGGGGGAAGACACCATATATTTT
TRBD2 | TRBJ2-7 | TRBV19 | once | CASSMTSGSLYEQYF | TGTGCCAGTAGTATGACTAGCGGGAGTCTCTACGAGCAGTACTTC
NA | TRBJ1-1 | TRBV15 | NA | CATSRAPPGHFRAFF | TGTGCCACCAGCAGGGCACCTCCGGGACACTTCCGAGCTTTCTTT
TRBD1 | TRBJ1-4 | TRBV10-3 | NA | CATSLGGDNEKLFF | TGTGCCACCTCCTTAGGGGGCGATAATGAAAAACTGTTTTTT
NA | TRBJ1-1 | TRBV6-5 | NA | CASSYGAGMNTEAFF | TGTGCCAGCAGTTACGGGGCAGGGATGAACACTGAAGCTTTCTTT
NA | TRBJ2-1 | TRBV5-6 | NA | CASSSLRSYNEQFF | TGTGCCAGCAGCTCCCTCCGCTCCTACAATGAGCAGTTCTTC
NA | TRBJ1-2 | TRBV15 | NA | CATSRVITDYGYTF | TGTGCCACCAGCAGAGTGATAACAGACTATGGCTACACCTTC
NA | TRBJ1-4 | TRBV9 | once | CASSAEGHLNEKLFF | TGTGCCAGCAGCGCGGAGGGCCACCTTAATGAAAAACTGTTTTTT
NA | TRBJ1-2 | TRBV28 | NA | CASSDDIHGYTF | TGTGCCAGCAGCGATGACATTCATGGCTACACCTTC
NA | TRBJ2-7 | TRBV20-1 | NA | CSASKGSAQYF | TGCAGTGCTAGTAAAGGCAGCGCACAGTACTTC
TRBD1 | TRBJ1-2 | TRBV15 | NA | CATSRNVITGDGYTF | TGTGCCACCAGCAGAAACGTCATAACAGGGGACGGCTACACCTTC
TRBD1 | TRBJ1-6 | TRBV6-5 | NA | CASSSWDRVIGSPLHF | TGTGCCAGCAGTTCCTGGGACAGGGTGATTGGGTCACCCCTCCACTTT
TRBD2 | TRBJ2-1 | TRBV28 | NA | CASSILKASGNEQFF | TGTGCCAGCTCGATCCTGAAGGCTAGCGGCAATGAGCAGTTCTTC
NA | TRBJ2-1 | TRBV5-4 | NA | CASRIGGGKREQFF | TGTGCCAGCAGAATAGGTGGGGGGAAGAGGGAGCAGTTCTTC
NA | TRBJ2-7 | TRBV2 | once | CASSFSGATYEQYF | TGTGCCAGCTCCTTTAGTGGAGCTACCTACGAGCAGTACTTC
NA | TRBJ1-3 | TRBV6-1 | few | CASSESVPLGNTIYF | TGTGCCAGCAGTGAATCAGTTCCTTTAGGAAACACCATATATTTT
NA | TRBJ1-5 | TRBV6-6 | NA | CASSYSRGGQGPQHF | TGTGCCAGCAGTTACTCGAGGGGGGGTCAGGGGCCCCAGCATTTT
NA | TRBJ2-7 | TRBV4-2 | NA | CASSPPGRVAIVAAQYF | TGTGCCAGCAGCCCCCCCGGGCGGGTAGCGATCGTAGCCGCGCAGTACTTC
TRBD2 | TRBJ2-5 | TRBV2 | few | CASSRGTRGLETQYF | TGTGCCAGCAGCCGTGGGACTAGAGGTTTAGAGACCCAGTACTTC
NA | TRBJ1-6 | TRBV5-4 | NA | CASSLGHKYNSPLHF | TGTGCCAGCAGCTTGGGACACAAGTATAATTCACCCCTCCACTTT
TRBD2 | TRBJ2-1 | TRBV5-4 | NA | CASSELAGGIYNEQFF | TGTGCCAGCAGCGAATTAGCGGGAGGAATCTACAATGAGCAGTTCTTC
NA | TRBJ2-1 | TRBV15 | NA | CATSRDGVISYNEQFF | TGTGCCACCAGCAGAGATGGAGTGATCTCCTACAATGAGCAGTTCTTC
NA | TRBJ2-6 | TRBV5-1 | NA | CASSLGGSGANVLTF | TGCGCCAGCAGCTTGGGAGGGTCTGGGGCCAACGTCCTGACTTTC
TRBD1 | TRBJ2-7 | TRBV27 | NA | CASSLRLGTGNVGEQYF | TGTGCCAGCAGTTTGCGATTGGGGACAGGGAATGTGGGCGAGCAGTACTTC
NA | TRBJ1-1 | TRBV5-1 | NA | CASNSGEMGWTEAFF | TGCGCCAGCAACTCAGGGGAGATGGGGTGGACTGAAGCTTTCTTT
NA | TRBJ2-2 | TRBV5-1 | few | CASSRNSGTGELFF | TGCGCCAGCAGCCGAAACAGCGGTACCGGGGAGCTGTTTTTT
TRBD1 | TRBJ1-2 | TRBV7-8 | NA | CASSQDRVHGYTF | TGTGCCAGCAGCCAAGACAGGGTCCATGGCTACACCTTC
NA | TRBJ2-6 | TRBV19 | NA | CASRPTGLSGANVLTF | TGTGCCAGTAGGCCGACAGGCCTCTCTGGGGCCAACGTCCTGACTTTC